This record concerns one TCR beta chain sequence. Its specificity is unknown. The data stem from a study of cytomegalovirus exposure and HLA in healthy donors. The PCR made use of 60 Vbeta and 13 Jbeta primers. Profiled with immunoSEQ multiplex PCR; TCRdb holds only in-frame clones, not every one. The table includes around 100,000 clones, over 65% detected once. The V segment lost 3 bases and the J segment 3 bases; nucleotides outside the gene matches: 2. Germline CDR1 is SGHDT and CDR2 is YYEEEE. CDR3 length: 14 amino acids. Whole-study results and caveats: What was likely a sequencing artifact was a cluster of highly shared sequence variants. The dataset shows that most TCR sequences were rare, while some public TCRs occurred in many donors. In an earlier analysis, in several hundred donors, most V segments appeared productive either ~90% or ~30% of the time.

The V and J genes are TRBV5-6 and TRBJ2-3; TRBD1 aligns across 9 bases. Material: PBMCs. The sequence was collected from a man aged 40-50 years in good health and CMV-seronegative. The CDR3 DNA sequence: TGTGCCAGCAGCTCACAGGGGGCAACAGATACGCAGTATTTT. Translated: CASSSQGATDTQYF.